Given below is one T cell receptor beta chain in context. The sample originates from a study of blood T cell repertoires in COVID-19. The protocol was immunoSEQ multiplex PCR, while the TCRdb copy is restricted to in-frame clones and leaves out a portion. The table includes 310,000 or so clones, more than 75% detected once. The participants were between about 18 and 90 years old and came from 24 US areas. V lost 5 bases to trimming and J lost 5 bases, with 21 bases between them. CDR1 and CDR2 (germline): MDHEN, SYDVKM. The CDR3 sequence is 16 residues long. Material for sequencing was PBMCs or T cells enriched from blood (not recorded which). The receptor was derived from a woman aged 18 to 35 who had recovered from COVID-19. The rearrangement joins TRBV28 to TRBJ2-5; the D gene is possibly TRBD1 (6 bases). Written as DNA, the CDR3 is TGTGCCAGCAGTCCCGGGACACGGTGGATGGGGGAGACCCAGTACTTC. This sequence encodes CASSPGTRWMGETQYF.